This TCR beta chain stems from a study of identifying expanded T cells in peripheral blood (dated by TCRdb to between 2017 and 2020). Regarding the study in general: Four technical replicates, made by sequencing separate aliquots from the same pool of genomic DNA, were compared pairwise.

TCRbeta CDR3 regions were profiled by bias-controlled multiplex PCR amplification of genomic DNA with the immunoSEQ Assay. As for the original processing: To quantify the absolute abundance of each unique TCRbeta CDR3 region, the sequences were collapsed and filtered. Differential abundance was assessed using a binomial (Fisher-equivalent) model and a beta-binomial model in which time-dependent variance fitted from healthy donors was added. Clones with fewer than 5 combined templates were removed, and a clone was called differentially abundant if the clone's Benjamini-Hochberg FDR was below 0.01. Beta-binomial variance was modeled as a function of total template count across the two samples using the form v = (b*log(k)+a)^2. Not all clones reach the TCRdb copy of this immuneACCESS table, which keeps in-frame sequences only. Checked studies attribute under half of the gap to unresolved V genes and leave the rest unexplained. The V and J calls and clone size come from that table; D and trimming were worked out from the DNA. This sample holds some 100,000 clones; approximately 89% were observed only once. Just over 5.5% of the sample lies in the top ten.

What the authors observed across the whole study: In all healthy donors, the variance in clone template counts between samples taken around two weeks apart rose significantly as total template count increased. Both the number of clones called differentially abundant and the false-positive rate were significantly reduced by the beta-binomial model across all healthy-donor time intervals. The authors expected that biological variance in healthy repertoires might rise further over much longer intervals, such as months to years. The binomial model flagged approximately 1.3 differentially abundant clones between technical replicates but approximately 15 over roughly two weeks and under 25 over approximately 4 weeks.

No immune events, such as infections, were documented for the healthy donors during the collection period. Blood repertoires from healthy donors were used as a training cohort for calibrating time-dependent variance in a beta-binomial model of differential abundance of T-cell clones. The training cohort was composed of 10 or so healthy donors, 3 female and 7 male. Donor ages ranged from 29 to 64 years, with an average of 43 years. Obtained from a commercial supplier, whole blood was collected from each healthy donor at three time points set around 14 days apart. Genomic DNA was extracted from unsorted whole blood for immunosequencing. Only a few counts were recorded for this clone. Its antigen specificity is not known. Base qualities were left out, and no much larger clone turns up one base away. Inclusive of the bounding cysteine and phenylalanine, the CDR3 is 14 residues long. Just the 42-base CDR3 DNA is kept, in frame starting at base 1. The germline V gene (reference sequence) yields LNHDA for CDR1 and SQIVND for CDR2. The V and J ends are trimmed by 7 bases and 4 bases, leaving 14 bases between them.

The material sequenced was blood. The chain employs TRBV19 and TRBJ1-5, and perhaps TRBD1 as D gene, on 5 matching bases. The TCR comes from a person between 18 and 69 years old in good health. Here is the DNA: TGTGCCAGTACCAATCCCCAGGGAAATCAGCCCCAGCATTTT. Its protein is CASTNPQGNQPQHF.